This T cell receptor beta chain was sequenced for a study of cytomegalovirus exposure and HLA in healthy donors. Study-wide results and limits: Rare sequences made up most TCRs, while some public TCRs were found in many donors.

Notes on this clone: Its specificity is not known.

There are 16 residues in the CDR3. The germline V gene encodes CDR1 MNHEY and CDR2 SVGAGI. The V gene end was trimmed by 4 bases and the J gene end by 0 bases; junction bases not matched to a gene: 6. PCR used 60 Vbeta primers and 13 Jbeta primers. Some clones are missing from TCRdb's copy, which holds only in-frame ones; the method was immunoSEQ multiplex PCR. The sample carries under 200,000 clones, about 85% recorded once. The V and J genes are TRBV6-5 and TRBJ2-1, with TRBD2 matching 7 bases. The clonotype originates from a male donor in good health and CMV-seropositive. Sequenced: PBMCs. The chain's CDR3 is CASSSIAGSSYNEQFF. The DNA of the CDR3 is TGTGCCAGCAGTTCGATAGCGGGTTCCTCCTACAATGAGCAGTTCTTC.